The 23 T cell receptor beta chains listed next were all sequenced from one sample in a study of T cell repertoires in ileal Crohn's disease. Described time point: neoterminal ileum biopsy at postoperative endoscopy, about 6 months after surgery. Clones were sequenced by immunoSEQ multiplex PCR, and TCRdb holds only the in-frame ones, with some missing. The sample consists of about 62,000 clones, less than 90% of them appearing once. The sequenced sample consisted of ileal tissue. Receptors were obtained from an adult with Crohn's disease.

This CDR3 reads CASSETGFRGYTF. DNA of the CDR3: TGTGCCAGCAGTGAAACAGGGTTCAGGGGCTACACCTTC. The rearrangement joins TRBV6-1 to TRBJ1-2; TRBD1 is a possible D gene (6 bases). CDR3 length: 13 residues. Looked up from germline, CDR1 is MNHNS and CDR2 is SASEGT. The V and J ends lost 2 bases and 8 bases respectively, with 12 bases between them.

This chain joins TRBV14 and TRBJ1-4; D gene uncertain. V was trimmed by 4 bases and J by 0 bases, leaving 12 bases between them. Germline V gives CDR1 SGHDN, CDR2 FVKESK. The CDR3 consists of 16 residues. The CDR3 DNA reads as TGTGCCAGCAGCCCTATAGGACTAGCAACTAATGAAAAACTGTTTTTT. Translation gives CASSPIGLATNEKLFF.

The chain couples TRBV4-2 to TRBJ2-7; D uncertain. In germline, CDR1 is LGHNA, CDR2 YNFKEQ. V was pared by 5 bases and J by 2 bases, with 16 bases between. CDR3 size: 15 residues. The CDR3 coding sequence is TGTGCCAGCAGCACCCTACGAAGCGATACCTACGAGCAGTACTTC. Amino acid sequence: CASSTLRSDTYEQYF.

The rearrangement joins TRBV18 to TRBJ1-2; TRBD1 agrees at 7 bases. CDR3 size: 17 residues. Germline lookup yields CDR1 KGHSH and CDR2 LQKENI. With 3 bases clipped from V and 2 bases from J, the junction kept 12 bases outside the gene matches. CDR3 DNA: TGTGCCAGCTCACCCCCCTTGGGACAGAGCAGGAACTATGGCTACACCTTC. Amino acid sequence: CASSPPLGQSRNYGYTF.

The J gene is TRBJ2-3, the V gene TRBV4-2; no definite D call. This CDR3 comprises 15 residues. Trimming removed 0 bases at V and 3 bases at J, with 10 bases between. Germline V gene sequence: CDR1 LGHNA, CDR2 YNFKEQ. In DNA, the CDR3 is TGTGCCAGCAGCCAAGAGAACTTCCAAACAGATACGCAGTATTTT. This gives the protein CASSQENFQTDTQYF.

The V gene is TRBV6-1, the J gene TRBJ2-7; D might be TRBD1 (6 bases). Trimming took off 5 bases at V and 6 bases at J, with 11 bases between the two ends. CDR3 size: 12 residues. The germline gives CDR1 MNHNS, CDR2 SASEGT. The CDR3 loop reads CASSRRGTEQYV. Written as DNA, the CDR3 is TGTGCCAGCAGTCGCAGGGGTACCGAGCAGTACGTC.

The V gene is TRBV30, the J gene TRBJ2-1; 8 bases are shared with TRBD1. There are 18 residues in the CDR3. The germline V gene encodes CDR1 GTSNPN and CDR2 SVGIG (reference sequence). Losses at the gene ends were 1 base for V and 7 bases for J; bases not matched to a gene: 18. CDR3 in DNA: TGTGCCTGGAGTGCGGCGAGATTCCGGGACAGGCGGAAAAATGAGCAGTTCTTC. This encodes CAWSAARFRDRRKNEQFF.

The rearrangement uses TRBV4-3 and TRBJ1-2, with 7 bases matching TRBD1. Germline-derived CDR1 and CDR2 are LGHNA and YSLEER. V gave up 4 bases and J gave up 8 bases; unmatched junction bases: 13. The CDR3 covers 15 residues. Written as DNA, the CDR3 is TGCGCCAGCAGCCTAACACAGGGGCCAGGGGGAGGCTACACCTTC. Protein: CASSLTQGPGGGYTF.

The chain recombines TRBV29-1 with TRBJ2-7; 7 bases are a match to TRBD1. This CDR3 is 11 amino acids long. Germline trimming cut 7 bases from V and 4 bases from J; bases unmatched to any gene: 4. Looked up from germline, CDR1 is SQVTM and CDR2 is ANQGSEA. In DNA, the CDR3 is TGCAGCGCGGGACAGTCATACGAGCAGTACTTC. Translated: CSAGQSYEQYF.

This clone was counted once. The chain joins TRBV5-1 to TRBJ2-2, with TRBD1 matching 7 bases. Germline lookup yields CDR1 SGHRS and CDR2 YFSETQ. This CDR3 comprises 14 residues. J was trimmed by 6 bases and V by 1 base; bases with no gene match: 3. The CDR3 loop is CASSLNRGAGELFF. CDR3 sequence (DNA): TGCGCCAGCAGCTTGAACAGGGGAGCCGGGGAGCTGTTTTTT.

This chain links TRBV28 with TRBJ1-3; TRBD1 aligns across 12 bases. After removal of 4 bases from V and 8 bases from J, the junction contained 6 bases not matched to a gene. The CDR3 length is 15 residues. The germline gives CDR1 MDHEN, CDR2 SYDVKM. DNA for the CDR3: TGTGCCAGCAGTTCGCCGGGACAGGGGGCGGACACCATATATTTT. Translation: CASSSPGQGADTIYF.

The V call is TRBV5-6, the J call TRBJ2-5; the match to TRBD2 covers 11 bases. V shed 4 bases and J 2 bases; nucleotides not matched to a gene: 13. This CDR3 comprises 18 residues. Germline-derived CDR1 and CDR2 are SGHDT and YYEEEE. The CDR3 region is CASSLMTIAGGRQETQYF. The CDR3 DNA sequence: TGTGCCAGCAGCCTGATGACTATAGCGGGGGGGCGACAAGAGACCCAGTACTTC.

The rearrangement uses TRBV5-1 and TRBJ1-2, with a possible D match to TRBD1 (6 bases). Per the germline V gene, CDR1 is SGHRS and CDR2 is YFSETQ. The CDR3 is 14 amino acids. V shed 4 bases and J shed 6 bases, with 16 bases lying between them. The chain's CDR3 is CASSVGQIGDGYTF. The CDR3 DNA sequence: TGCGCCAGCAGCGTAGGACAGATTGGGGATGGCTACACCTTC.

The rearrangement links TRBV30 to TRBJ1-1, with unresolved D. V gave up 0 bases and J gave up 4 bases, with 9 bases separating them. Germline V CDR1 and CDR2: GTSNPN, SVGIG (reference sequence). This CDR3 contains 13 residues. CDR3 loop: CAWSVGIVTEAFF. The CDR3 DNA reads TGTGCCTGGAGTGTCGGGATTGTCACTGAAGCTTTCTTT.

J is TRBJ2-3 and V is TRBV2; D possibly corresponds to TRBD1 (6 bases). Germline V gives CDR1 SNHLY, CDR2 FYNNEI. This CDR3 spans 15 amino acids. The V and J ends lost 8 bases and 2 bases respectively, with 17 bases between them. This CDR3 reads CASVLLGDITDTQYF. In DNA, the CDR3 is TGTGCCAGCGTCCTTCTAGGGGACATCACAGATACGCAGTATTTT.

The V call is TRBV30, the J call TRBJ2-3; 10 bases line up with TRBD1. Germline CDR1 GTSNPN, CDR2 SVGIG (reference sequence). The CDR3 sequence is 14 residues long. V lost 3 bases to trimming and J lost 6 bases; unmatched junction nucleotides: 6. CDR3 bases: TGTGCCTGGAGGACAGGGGGCGATAAGGATACGCAGTATTTT. Residues: CAWRTGGDKDTQYF.

V is TRBV5-1 and J is TRBJ1-3; D uncertain. The CDR3 runs 17 residues. V was clipped by 2 bases and J by 2 bases, with 17 bases between them. Germline V gene data show CDR1 as SGHRS and CDR2 as YFSETQ. CDR3 loop: CASSLPTNEGTGNTIYF. CDR3 nucleotide sequence: TGCGCCAGCAGCTTACCCACAAATGAGGGAACTGGAAACACCATATATTTT.

The rearrangement uses TRBV11-2 and TRBJ1-2, with 7 bases fitting TRBD1. CDR3 size: 14 residues. Trimming removed 2 bases from V and 2 bases from J; junction bases left unmatched: 2. Germline CDR1 reads SGHAT; CDR2 reads FQNNGV. In DNA form, the CDR3 reads TGTGCCAGCAGCTTAAGGGACAGCAACTATGGCTACACCTTC. It specifies CASSLRDSNYGYTF.

The rearrangement links TRBV7-8 to TRBJ1-5, with D unresolved. This CDR3 comprises 14 residues. Germline loops: CDR1 SGHVS, CDR2 FQNEAQ. V was cut by 3 bases and J by 4 bases, with 10 bases left in between. CDR3 residues: CASSFSGINQPQHF. In nucleotides, the CDR3 is TGTGCCAGCAGCTTTTCAGGTATTAATCAGCCCCAGCATTTT. The full variable domain, its missing parts supplied by reference TRBV7-8 and TRBJ1-5, is GAGVSQSPRYKVAKRGQDVALRCDPISGHVSLFWYQQALGQGPEFLTYFQNEAQLDKSGLPSDRFFAERPEGSVSTLKIQRTQQEDSAVYLCASSFSGINQPQHFGDGTRLSIL.

This clone appeared once. The V and J genes are TRBV28 and TRBJ2-3; maybe TRBD2 (6 bases). The CDR3 is 13 residues long. In germline, CDR1 is MDHEN, CDR2 SYDVKM. With 9 bases removed from V and 3 bases from J, the gap between germline ends came to 13 bases. CDR3 bases: TGTGCCAGTAACCGGGACTCGACAGATACGCAGTATTTT. Its protein is CASNRDSTDTQYF.

The chain recombines TRBV5-8 with TRBJ1-2, with no clear D. Germline CDR1 and CDR2: SGHTS and YDEGEE. This CDR3 is built from 14 residues. Trimming took off 0 bases at V and 4 bases at J, with 10 bases between the two ends. The CDR3 here is CASSLGTELYGYTF. The DNA for the CDR3 is TGTGCCAGCAGCTTGGGCACTGAGCTCTATGGCTACACCTTC. The full variable domain, with the rest looked up from reference TRBV5-8 and TRBJ1-2, is EAGVTQSPTHLIKTRGQQATLRCSPISGHTSVYWYQQALGLGLQFLLWYDEGEERNRGNFPPRFSGRQFPNYSSELNVNALELEDSALYLCASSLGTELYGYTFGSGTRLTVV.

This chain joins TRBV5-1 and TRBJ2-2, with 11 bases aligning to TRBD2. CDR3 length: 18 amino acids. V lost 1 base and J lost 0; bases outside the gene matches: 5. The germline CDR1 and CDR2 sequences are SGHRS and YFSETQ. The CDR3: CASSLRLAGGPNTGELFF. DNA of the CDR3: TGCGCCAGCAGCTTGCGTCTAGCGGGGGGTCCGAACACCGGGGAGCTGTTTTTT.

The J gene is TRBJ1-1, the V gene TRBV4-1; TRBD1 might be the D (6 bases). V lost 1 base, J lost 5 bases, and 11 bases lay in between. Germline loops: CDR1 MGHRA, CDR2 YSYEKL. The length of the CDR3 is 14 residues. The CDR3 DNA follows: TGCGCCAGCAGCCAAGTATCCAGGGGAACTGAAGCTTTCTTT. Protein: CASSQVSRGTEAFF.